The T cell receptor beta chain described here comes from a study of T cells expressing NK-cell markers (dated by TCRdb to 2018 to 2020). For the study in its entirety: Three sorted T-cell subsets (CD3+CD56+NKG2C+, CD3+CD56+NKG2C- and CD3+CD56-NKG2C+) from seven to nine donors had their TCR beta-chain repertoires profiled. Among the eight sequenced donors, seven were HCMV-seropositive and one was HCMV-seronegative. Randomly selected healthy volunteers, three men and five women, were used as the eight sequenced donors. Sequencing of the libraries produced 2 x 150 bp reads on Illumina HiSeq 2000/2500, MiSeq or NextSeq.

The germline V gene (reference sequence) sets CDR1 to SGHAT and CDR2 to FQDESV. The CDR3 spans 11 residues, from the cysteine through the phenylalanine. Only the protein is on record. Beyond this particular receptor, the publication reports: Whether the expanded NKG2C-expressing T cell clones were specific for HCMV antigens remained unclear. For 6 or 7 donors, the dominant CD3+CD56+NKG2C+ clonotypes were among the top 10 CD8+ clonotypes and accounted for roughly 1.0-7.5% of CD8+ T cells. Those dominant clonotypes were again the most abundant among CD3+CD56-NKG2C+ cells in a handful of donors, at roughly 28.3-60.1%.

Worth noting for this clonotype: The target of this receptor is not known.

A commercial ELISA kit detecting HCMV-specific IgG in serum was used to determine HCMV serostatus. Ficoll density gradient centrifugation was used to isolate peripheral blood mononuclear cells from blood. The instrument given in TCRdb is Illumina HiSeq 2000. The TCR beta cDNA libraries were made using 5'RACE template switching, a step that added both a universal primer site and unique molecular identifiers. Priming for cDNA synthesis came from the TCR beta constant segment, and two successive PCR amplification steps followed. The original methods were these. MIGEC handled demultiplexing of the reads and grouping by UMI, while MiTCR was used to assemble and quantify clonotypes. To exclude erroneous sequences, any TCR cDNA sequence not supported by at least two reads was discarded. The tcR package was used for downstream repertoire analysis, and clonotypes were matched between fractions using CDR3 nucleotide sequence together with V segment. Antigen specificity was annotated against VDJdb with VDJmatch, allowing one amino acid substitution in CDR3. TCRdb reprocessed the reads, so every CDR3 protein sequence counts as one entry and DNA is not shown. The V and J calls and clone size come from TCRdb's table, not from the authors' own analysis. The table for this sample lists approximately 550,000 distinct CDR3 sequences. The top ten clones comprise less than 4.5% of the sample.

This sequence was found in a man aged 18 to 29 in good health. Donor details come from another sample of the same person, matched by shared clones. The chain is assembled from TRBV11-1 and TRBJ2-1. Sequenced: blood T cells: a sorted CD56 or NKG2C T cell subset, CD4+ or CD8+ T cells, or bulk PBMC T cells (not recorded which). CDR3 protein: CASRLDNEQFF.